This passage covers 5 T cell receptor beta chains from one sample sequenced in a study of CXCR3-negative and CXCR3-positive naive CD8 T cells. The method, 5' RACE with UMI labels, was used to prepare the TRB cDNA libraries. No DNA is given; TCRdb re-called the 5' RACE reads and lists each CDR3 protein once. The ten top clones account for more than 1.5%, within a sample of about 5,800 distinct CDR3 sequences. Sequencing was done on a sample of naive CXCR3- CD8+ T cells from blood. Subset indicated: CD45RO-CCR7+CD27+CD95- naive CD8+ T cells lacking CXCR3 (TNR3-). The receptors originated from a human donor in good health. Some clones in this sample may be carry-over from other donors' samples.

This chain links TRBV5-1 with TRBJ2-7; the TCRdb call, TRBD1, lacks DNA for checking. Germline V gene data show CDR1 as SGHRS and CDR2 as YFSETQ. This CDR3 is built from 13 residues. CDR3 loop: CASSGGQTYEQYF.

The chain joins TRBV6-5 to TRBJ2-5. Per the germline V gene, CDR1 is MNHEY and CDR2 is SVGAGI. This CDR3 has 14 amino acids. The CDR3: CASRSHYLGETQYF.

The CDR3 sequence is CASSLGPPGNEPFF. V is TRBV5-6 and J is TRBJ1-1; TCRdb reports TRBD1, a call that lacks DNA to check it against. CDR1 and CDR2 from the germline V gene are SGHDT and YYEEEE. This CDR3 is 14 amino acids long.

The chain carries TRBV12-3 or TRBV12-4 and TRBJ1-1; there is no DNA to check the TCRdb D call of TRBD1. This CDR3 comprises 12 residues. This CDR3 is CASSSQGSAAFF.

Frequency places this clonotype as medium-sized (0.01 to 0.1%). The chain links TRBV20-1 to TRBJ1-2; the D call of TRBD1 rests on TCRdb alone, since no DNA is present to check it. This CDR3 has 13 residues. Germline CDR1 DFQATT, CDR2 SNEGSKA (reference sequence). CDR3 residues: CSAASPANYGYTF.